Listed here are 4 T cell receptor beta chains from one sample, sequenced in a study of tumor-infiltrating lymphocytes in primary liver carcinoma. The researchers produced TCR beta cDNA from about 510 ng total RNA with a constant-region primer. Libraries covering TCR beta were generated through three nested multiplex PCR rounds (using a slightly modified ARM-PCR). A C-beta reverse primer was combined with TRBV1-TRBV30 forward primers in the first two PCR rounds, and each round had roughly 9 cycles. TCRdb reanalysed the multiplex PCR reads using MiXCR and keeps one entry per CDR3 protein. The sample yields about 43,000 distinct CDR3 sequences, 73% seen once. Co-extraction of both nucleic acids (RNA and DNA) used about 17-33 mg of unsorted bulk tissue. Specimen: liver tumor tissue from sampling region 2. Subset of the sample: tumor region T2, inferior pole. The receptors derive from a man in his forties or fifties with primary liver carcinoma and hepatitis B virus infection.

In regard to this clonotype: The CDR3 ends on some other residue instead of the conserved phenylalanine or tryptophan, so this is likely a read error. V gene TRBV4-1 combines with J gene TRBJ1-3; the match to TRBD1 covers 7 bases. The CDR3 loop spans 16 amino acids. Germline loops: CDR1 MGHRA, CDR2 YSYEKL. DNA for the CDR3: TGCGACAGCAGTCAAGGGGGACAGCCATCTGGAAACACCATATATTAT. Protein sequence: CDSSQGGQPSGNTIYY.

Notes on this clonotype: It may be a read error: a sequence one base away is much more abundant. The chain recombines TRBV19 with TRBJ2-7; D is ambiguous. The CDR3 is made up of 14 amino acids. Germline lookup yields CDR1 LNHDA and CDR2 SQIVND (reference sequence). V was trimmed by 6 bases and J by 2 bases, leaving 14 bases between them. The CDR3 protein is CASSPTGAPYEQYF. The CDR3 region has the DNA TGTGCCAGTAGCCCCACTGGCGCGCCCTACGAGCAGTACTTC.

This clonotype was detected ten times or more. The chain has TRBV13 and TRBJ2-1; D remains ambiguous. This CDR3 has 17 amino acids. V shed 3 bases and J shed 0 bases, with 15 bases lying between them. CDR1 is PRHDT, CDR2 FYEKMQ, per germline (reference sequence). The CDR3 coding sequence is TGTGCCAGCAGCTTGGGGTTGGGCGGTAGCTCCTACAATGAGCAGTTCTTC. It specifies CASSLGLGGSSYNEQFF.

Points on this clonotype: No conserved phenylalanine or tryptophan ends this CDR3, so it is likely a read error. The chain carries TRBV6-1 and TRBJ2-7; possibly TRBD2 for D (6 bases). Germline values: CDR1 MNHNS, CDR2 SASEGT. The CDR3 has 15 residues. This CDR3 reads CVSSWKTGEVYEQYL. The CDR3, as DNA: TGTGTCAGCAGCTGGAAAACGGGAGAGGTCTACGAGCAGTACCTC.